Each of the 23 T cell receptor beta chains below was sequenced from the same sample in a study of T cells after yellow fever vaccination. TCRdb reprocessed the 5' RACE reads with MiXCR, giving one entry per CDR3 protein. The sample has roughly 520,000 distinct CDR3 sequences, roughly 22% seen once. The sample consisted of PBMCs, taken less than 25 days after the first yellow fever vaccination. Source of these receptors: a man between 18 and 35 years old who received the YFV17D yellow fever vaccine.

The chain couples TRBV10-2 to TRBJ2-5, with 11 nucleotides matching TRBD2. V was clipped by 4 bases and J by 5 bases; unmatched bases: 6. The CDR3 loop spans 15 amino acids. Germline V gene lookup returns CDR1 WSHSY and CDR2 SAAADI. The CDR3 DNA sequence: TGCGCCAGCAGTGGGTGGCTAGCGGGGGGCGAGACCCAGTACTTC. Translation: CASSGWLAGGETQYF.

This clonotype came up a few times. The chain links TRBV10-3 to TRBJ1-2; D remains ambiguous. There are 15 residues in the CDR3. V gave up 0 bases and J gave up 3 bases, with 11 bases separating them. CDR1 and CDR2 (germline): ENHRY, SYGVKD. The CDR3 loop reads CAISESLSPYYGYTF. CDR3 nucleotides: TGTGCCATCAGTGAGTCTCTGAGTCCGTACTATGGCTACACCTTC.

The chain recombines TRBV18 with TRBJ2-7, with D possibly matching TRBD2 (7 bases). Trimming removed 3 bases from V and 2 bases from J, with 11 bases in between. CDR1 KGHSH and CDR2 LQKENI come from the germline V gene. The CDR3 has 14 residues. CDR3: CASSPGGGPYEQYV. In DNA, the CDR3 is TGTGCCAGCTCACCGGGGGGGGGCCCCTACGAGCAGTACGTC.

This sequence joins TRBV4-3 and TRBJ2-3, with TRBD2 matching over 7 bases. This CDR3 comprises 17 residues. Germline V gene sequence: CDR1 LGHNA, CDR2 YSLEER. Trimming at V came to 4 bases and at J to 6 bases, leaving 16 bases not matched to a gene. The CDR3 protein is CASSLQRDYPMADTQYF. The CDR3 nucleotides read TGCGCCAGCAGCCTTCAACGGGACTACCCTATGGCGGATACGCAGTATTTT.

This clonotype has just a few counts. The genes are TRBV27 and TRBJ1-5, with TRBD1 as a possible D gene (6 bases). The length of the CDR3 is 15 residues. V was cut by 5 bases and J by 6 bases, with 17 bases left in between. Germline values: CDR1 MNHEY, CDR2 SMNVEV (reference sequence). CDR3: CASSPGYRAGQPQHF. The DNA of the CDR3 is TGTGCCAGCAGTCCGGGGTACAGGGCGGGTCAGCCCCAGCATTTT.

The chain has TRBV7-3 and TRBJ2-5, with D perhaps matching TRBD1 or TRBD2 (5 bases each). CDR1 SGHTA and CDR2 FQGTGA come from the germline V gene. CDR3 size: 13 residues. Trimming removed 5 bases from V and 4 bases from J, with 11 bases in between. The CDR3 bases are TGTGCCAGCAGCCGAGGGGATAGAGAGACCCAGTACTTC. Amino acid sequence: CASSRGDRETQYF. Combining the CDR3 with reference TRBV7-3 and TRBJ2-5 gives the whole variable domain GAGVSQTPSNKVTEKGKYVELRCDPISGHTALYWYRQSLGQGPEFLIYFQGTGAADDSGLPNDRFFAVRPEGSVSTLKIQRTERGDSAVYLCASSRGDRETQYFGPGTRLLVL.

This clonotype appeared many times. The chain carries TRBV7-2 and TRBJ2-5; D uncertain. The ends were cut back, 3 bases at V and 4 bases at J, with 6 bases in the middle. The CDR3 contains 12 residues. Germline V gene lookup returns CDR1 SGHTA and CDR2 FQGNSA. The CDR3 coding sequence is TGTGCCAGCAGCTTGGGGATAGAGACCCAGTACTTC. Protein product: CASSLGIETQYF.

This clonotype has at least ten counts. The V call is TRBV14, the J call TRBJ2-7, with D possibly TRBD1 on 6 matching bases. V was clipped by 3 bases and J by 3 bases, with 12 bases between them. This CDR3 contains 14 residues. CDR1 SGHDN and CDR2 FVKESK come from the germline V gene. The CDR3 bases are TGTGCCAGCAGCCAGTCAGGGGCATTCTACGAGCAGTACGTC. As protein: CASSQSGAFYEQYV.

This clonotype turned up a few times. The V call is TRBV7-2, the J call TRBJ1-2, with D possibly matching TRBD1 (6 bases). Deletions cut 2 bases from V and 6 bases from J, with 10 bases between. This CDR3 region has 13 residues. Germline V gene data show CDR1 as SGHTA and CDR2 as FQGNSA. CDR3 in amino acids: CASSLRAGDGYTF. The CDR3 bases are TGTGCCAGCAGCTTAAGGGCAGGGGATGGCTACACCTTC.

V usage is TRBV27 and J usage is TRBJ1-1; D perhaps matches TRBD1 (6 bases). The V gene's germline CDR1 is MNHEY and CDR2 SMNVEV (reference sequence). The V gene lost 6 bases and the J gene lost 8 bases, with 19 bases spanning the gap. CDR3 length equals 14 residues. This CDR3 reads CASRLIRTDNEAFF. For the CDR3, the DNA is TGTGCCAGCAGACTAATACGGACAGACAACGAAGCTTTCTTT.

The rearrangement links TRBV12-3 or TRBV12-4 to TRBJ2-2; 9 nucleotides match TRBD1. Trimming at V came to 4 bases and at J to 3 bases, leaving 0 bases not matched to a gene. The length of the CDR3 is 14 residues. CDR3 sequence (DNA): TGTGCCAGCAGTTGGGACAGGGACACCGGGGAGCTGTTTTTT. Protein: CASSWDRDTGELFF.

In its sample, this clonotype was seen a few times. The chain recombines TRBV5-4 with TRBJ2-5; no clear D gene. Germline CDR1 is SGHNT and CDR2 is YYREEE (reference sequence). The CDR3 extends over 14 amino acids. Trimming cost V 0 bases and J 0 bases, with 6 bases left between them. CDR3 DNA sequence: TGTGCCAGCAGCTTGGGGCTCAACCAAGAGACCCAGTACTTC. Its protein product is CASSLGLNQETQYF.

This clonotype appeared a few times. This chain connects TRBV14 to TRBJ2-2, with a possible D match to TRBD2 (5 bases). The CDR3 runs to 19 residues. V shed 0 bases and J shed 4 bases, with 21 bases lying between them. From germline, CDR1 is SGHDN and CDR2 FVKESK. CDR3 nucleotides: TGTGCCAGCAGCCAAGATAGCCGGGGTCGGTTTTCGGGCACCGGGGAGCTGTTTTTT. The encoded protein is CASSQDSRGRFSGTGELFF.

This clonotype was observed a handful of times. The rearrangement uses TRBV12-3 or TRBV12-4 and TRBJ2-7; D unresolved. The CDR3 contains 13 residues. V was shortened by 6 bases and J by 6 bases, with 15 bases between the two germline ends. CDR3 bases: TGTGCCAGCAGCCCCTCGGCCGCGGTCGAGCAGTACGTC. It specifies CASSPSAAVEQYV.

In this sample, this clonotype turned up many times. The gene calls are TRBV29-1 and TRBJ1-1, with D unclear. The CDR3 has 11 residues. V was trimmed by 4 bases and J by 11 bases, leaving 14 bases between them. In germline, CDR1 is SQVTM, CDR2 ANQGSEA. Written as DNA, the CDR3 is TGCAGCGTTGTCGTACTCGGACGGGCTTTCTTT. This encodes CSVVVLGRAFF.

The genes are TRBV6-5 and TRBJ2-5; D is unclear. V was pared by 0 bases and J by 2 bases, with 13 bases between. Germline-derived CDR1 and CDR2 are MNHEY and SVGAGI. The CDR3 covers 16 residues. CDR3 nucleotide sequence: TGTGCCAGCAGTTACTCCCTGTCGACGGGTCAAGAGACCCAGTACTTC. Translating it yields CASSYSLSTGQETQYF.

The V and J genes are TRBV18 and TRBJ2-5; 10 nucleotides line up with TRBD2. The CDR3 is 19 amino acids. Germline CDR1 KGHSH, CDR2 LQKENI. V shed 2 bases and J 1 base; nucleotides not matched to a gene: 13. Here the CDR3 reads CASSPTFGTSVKSQETQYF. CDR3 nucleotides: TGTGCCAGCTCACCAACCTTCGGGACTAGCGTTAAGAGCCAAGAGACCCAGTACTTC.

This clonotype was counted only a few times. The CDR3 loop reads CATGQGAVDTQYF. The CDR3 DNA follows: TGTGCCACTGGGCAGGGGGCAGTAGATACGCAGTATTTT. V gene TRBV24-1 combines with J gene TRBJ2-3, with 8 bases matching TRBD1. Losses at the gene ends were 10 bases for V and 5 bases for J; bases not matched to a gene: 7. In germline, CDR1 is KGHDR, CDR2 SFDVKD. The CDR3 runs 13 residues.

This clonotype came up a few times. The chain employs TRBV7-9 and TRBJ2-3; weak D call: TRBD1 (5 bases). V dropped 1 base and J dropped 0 bases, with 8 bases sitting between them. The CDR3 spans 15 residues. Germline V gives CDR1 SEHNR, CDR2 FQNEAQ (reference sequence). The CDR3 protein is CASSLEGDSTDTQYF. DNA for the CDR3: TGTGCCAGCAGCTTAGAAGGGGATAGCACAGATACGCAGTATTTT. The variable domain in full, with the rest retrieved from reference TRBV7-9 and TRBJ2-3, is DTGVSQNPRHKITKRGQNVTFRCDPISEHNRLYWYRQTLGQGPEFLTYFQNEAQLEKSRLLSDRFSAERPKGSFSTLEIQRTEQGDSAMYLCASSLEGDSTDTQYFGPGTRLTVL.

CDR3 bases: TGTGCCATCAGTGATCGTAGCGGGGGCTACGAGCAGTACTTC. Translated: CAISDRSGGYEQYF. The V and J genes are TRBV10-3 and TRBJ2-7; 9 bases are shared with TRBD2. Germline-derived CDR1 and CDR2 are ENHRY and SYGVKD. Germline trimming cut 3 bases from V and 3 bases from J; bases unmatched to any gene: 3. The CDR3 covers 14 residues.

The V and J genes are TRBV7-2 and TRBJ1-5; TRBD1 might be the D (5 bases). V lost 3 bases and J lost 6, with 12 bases in between. CDR1 is SGHTA, CDR2 FQGNSA, per germline. This CDR3 has 14 amino acids. The CDR3 reads CASSFRVGGQPQHF. The CDR3 region has the DNA TGTGCCAGCAGCTTTAGGGTGGGGGGTCAGCCCCAGCATTTT.

The chain links TRBV6-2 or TRBV6-3 to TRBJ2-5; the match to TRBD1 covers 7 bases. The germline V gene has CDR1 MNHEY and CDR2 SVGEGT. The length of the CDR3 is 14 residues. Trimming cost V 5 bases and J 1 base; bases outside gene matches: 4. CDR3 sequence (DNA): TGTGCCAGCAGTCACAACAGGGGCCAAGAGACCCAGTACTTC. It specifies CASSHNRGQETQYF.

The chain carries TRBV29-1 and TRBJ1-6; D is uncertain. The germline gives CDR1 SQVTM, CDR2 ANQGSEA. Trimming removed 5 bases from V and 8 bases from J, with 13 bases in between. This CDR3 has 13 amino acids. Here the CDR3 reads CSVRTESHSPLHF. CDR3 nucleotide sequence: TGCAGCGTTCGCACAGAATCCCATTCACCCCTCCACTTT.